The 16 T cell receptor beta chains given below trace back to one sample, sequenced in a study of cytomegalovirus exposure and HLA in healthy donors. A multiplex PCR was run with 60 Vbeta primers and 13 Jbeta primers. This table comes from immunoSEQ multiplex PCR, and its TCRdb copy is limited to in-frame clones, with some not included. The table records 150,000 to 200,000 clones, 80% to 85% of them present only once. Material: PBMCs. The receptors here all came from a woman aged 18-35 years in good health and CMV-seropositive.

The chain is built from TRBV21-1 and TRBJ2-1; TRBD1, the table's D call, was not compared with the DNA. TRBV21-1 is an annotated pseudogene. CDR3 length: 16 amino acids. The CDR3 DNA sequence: TGTGCCAGCAGCAAAAACAGGCTAACGCCTCGGAATGAGCAGTTCTTC. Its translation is CASSKNRLTPRNEQFF.

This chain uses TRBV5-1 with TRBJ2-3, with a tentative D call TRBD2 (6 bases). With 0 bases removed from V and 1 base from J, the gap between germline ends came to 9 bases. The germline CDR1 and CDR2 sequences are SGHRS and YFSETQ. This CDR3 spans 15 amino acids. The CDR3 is CASSLDQRGTDTQYF. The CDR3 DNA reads TGCGCCAGCAGCTTGGACCAGCGGGGCACAGATACGCAGTATTTT. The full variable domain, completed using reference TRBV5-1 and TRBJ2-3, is KAGVTQTPRYLIKTRGQQVTLSCSPISGHRSVSWYQQTPGQGLQFLFEYFSETQRNKGNFPGRFSGRQFSNSRSEMNVSTLELGDSALYLCASSLDQRGTDTQYFGPGTRLTVL.

CDR3 nucleotides: TGTGCCAGTAGTATAGGGTGGCGGACAGAAGAAGAGACCCAGTACTTC. It specifies CASSIGWRTEEETQYF. The chain links TRBV19 to TRBJ2-5; tentatively, D is TRBD1 (6 bases). Trimming took off 1 base at V and 3 bases at J, with 15 bases between the two ends. The CDR3 consists of 16 residues. Per the germline V gene, CDR1 is LNHDA and CDR2 is SQIVND (reference sequence).

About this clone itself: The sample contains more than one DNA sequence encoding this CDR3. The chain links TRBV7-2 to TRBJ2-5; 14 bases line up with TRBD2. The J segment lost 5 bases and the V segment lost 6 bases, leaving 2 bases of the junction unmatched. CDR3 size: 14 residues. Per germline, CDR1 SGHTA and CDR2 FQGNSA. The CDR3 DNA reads TGTGCCAGCAGGCGACTAGCGGGGGGGGAGACCCAGTACTTC. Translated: CASRRLAGGETQYF.

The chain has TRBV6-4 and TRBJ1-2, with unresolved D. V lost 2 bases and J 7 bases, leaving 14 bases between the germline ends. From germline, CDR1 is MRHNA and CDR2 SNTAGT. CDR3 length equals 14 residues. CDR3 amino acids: CASSDERRGLGYTF. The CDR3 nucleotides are TGTGCCAGCAGTGACGAACGGCGGGGTCTTGGCTACACCTTC.

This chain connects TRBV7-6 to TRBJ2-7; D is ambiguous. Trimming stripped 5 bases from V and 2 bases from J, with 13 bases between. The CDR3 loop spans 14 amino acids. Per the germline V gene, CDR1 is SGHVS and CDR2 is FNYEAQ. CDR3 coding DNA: TGTGCCAGCAGCCCCATCTCACAGCCCTACGAGCAGTACTTC. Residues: CASSPISQPYEQYF.

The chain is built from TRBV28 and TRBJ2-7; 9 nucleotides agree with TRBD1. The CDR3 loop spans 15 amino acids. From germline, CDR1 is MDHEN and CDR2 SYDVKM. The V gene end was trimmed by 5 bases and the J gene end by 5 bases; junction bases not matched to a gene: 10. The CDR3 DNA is TGTGCCAGCAGTCCTACCGGGACAGGGAAGCACGAGCAGTACTTC. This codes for CASSPTGTGKHEQYF.

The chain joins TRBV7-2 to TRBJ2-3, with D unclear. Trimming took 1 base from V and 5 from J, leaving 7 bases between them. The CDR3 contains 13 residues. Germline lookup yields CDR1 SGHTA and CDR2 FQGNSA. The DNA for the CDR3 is TGTGCCAGCAGCTTAGGGGCGATAGATACGCAGTATTTT. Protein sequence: CASSLGAIDTQYF.

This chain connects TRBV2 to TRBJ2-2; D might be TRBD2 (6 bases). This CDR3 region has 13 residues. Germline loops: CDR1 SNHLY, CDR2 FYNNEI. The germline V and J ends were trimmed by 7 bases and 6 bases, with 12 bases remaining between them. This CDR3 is CASMSGDAGELFF. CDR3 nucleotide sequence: TGTGCCAGCATGTCGGGGGACGCCGGGGAGCTGTTTTTT.

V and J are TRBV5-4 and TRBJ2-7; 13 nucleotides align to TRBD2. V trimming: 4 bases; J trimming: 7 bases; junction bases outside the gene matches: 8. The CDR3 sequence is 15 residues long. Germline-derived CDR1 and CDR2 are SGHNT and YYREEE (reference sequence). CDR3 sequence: CASSLPGLAGNEQYF. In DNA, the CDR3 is TGTGCCAGCAGCCTACCGGGACTAGCGGGAAATGAGCAGTACTTC.

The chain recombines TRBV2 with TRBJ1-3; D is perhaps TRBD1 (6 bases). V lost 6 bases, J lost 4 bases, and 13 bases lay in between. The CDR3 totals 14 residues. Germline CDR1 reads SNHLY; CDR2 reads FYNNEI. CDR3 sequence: CASRVTGSGNTIYF. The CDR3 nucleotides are TGTGCCAGCAGAGTTACAGGGTCCGGAAACACCATATATTTT.

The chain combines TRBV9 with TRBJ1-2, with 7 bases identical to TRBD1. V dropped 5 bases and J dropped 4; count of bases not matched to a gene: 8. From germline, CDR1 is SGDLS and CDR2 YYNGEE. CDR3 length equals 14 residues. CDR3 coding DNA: TGTGCCAGCAGTCTTGGACAGGAGCTCTATGGCTACACCTTC. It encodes CASSLGQELYGYTF.

The CDR3 nucleotides read TGTGCCAGCAGCCCCGACGGGGAAACGCAGTATTTT. This sequence encodes CASSPDGETQYF. The chain is built from TRBV6-5 and TRBJ2-3; perhaps TRBD2 as D (5 bases). There are 12 residues in the CDR3. CDR1 MNHEY and CDR2 SVGAGI come from the germline V gene. V dropped 6 bases and J dropped 9 bases, with 13 bases sitting between them.

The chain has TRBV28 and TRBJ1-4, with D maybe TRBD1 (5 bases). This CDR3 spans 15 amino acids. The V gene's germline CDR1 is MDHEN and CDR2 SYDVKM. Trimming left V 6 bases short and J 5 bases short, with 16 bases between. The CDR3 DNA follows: TGTGCCAGCAGCCTGTGGGGGGAGCTCAATGAAAAACTGTTTTTT. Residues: CASSLWGELNEKLFF.

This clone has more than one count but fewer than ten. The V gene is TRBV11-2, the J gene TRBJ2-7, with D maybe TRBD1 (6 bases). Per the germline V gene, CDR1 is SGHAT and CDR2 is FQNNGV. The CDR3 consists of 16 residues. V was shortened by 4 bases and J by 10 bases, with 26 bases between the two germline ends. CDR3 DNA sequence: TGTGCCAGCAGCTGGATGGTGGTTGGGTTGGGGGCGGAACAGTACTTC. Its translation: CASSWMVVGLGAEQYF.

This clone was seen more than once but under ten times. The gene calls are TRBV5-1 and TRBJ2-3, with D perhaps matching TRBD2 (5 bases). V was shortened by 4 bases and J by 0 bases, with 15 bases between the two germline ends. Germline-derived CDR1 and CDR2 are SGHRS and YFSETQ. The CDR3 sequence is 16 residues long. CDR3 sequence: CASSQRPTTSTDTQYF. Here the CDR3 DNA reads TGCGCCAGCAGCCAACGACCGACTACTAGCACAGATACGCAGTATTTT.